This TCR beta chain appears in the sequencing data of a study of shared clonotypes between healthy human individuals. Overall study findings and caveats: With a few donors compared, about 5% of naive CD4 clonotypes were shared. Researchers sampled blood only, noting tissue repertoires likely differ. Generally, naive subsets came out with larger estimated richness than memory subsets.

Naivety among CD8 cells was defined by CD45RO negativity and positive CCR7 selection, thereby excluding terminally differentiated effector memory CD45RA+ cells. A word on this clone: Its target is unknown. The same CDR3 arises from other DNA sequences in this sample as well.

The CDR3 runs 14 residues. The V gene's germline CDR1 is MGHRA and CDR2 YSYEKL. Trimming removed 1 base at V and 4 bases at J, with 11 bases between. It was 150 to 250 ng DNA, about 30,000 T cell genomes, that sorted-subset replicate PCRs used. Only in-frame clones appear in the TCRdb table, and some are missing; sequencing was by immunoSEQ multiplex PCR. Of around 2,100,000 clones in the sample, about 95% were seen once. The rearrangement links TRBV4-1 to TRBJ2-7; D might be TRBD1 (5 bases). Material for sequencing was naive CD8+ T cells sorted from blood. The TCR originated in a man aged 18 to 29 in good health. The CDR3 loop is CASSQVGQGYEQYF. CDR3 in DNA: TGCGCCAGCAGCCAAGTGGGGCAAGGGTACGAGCAGTACTTC.